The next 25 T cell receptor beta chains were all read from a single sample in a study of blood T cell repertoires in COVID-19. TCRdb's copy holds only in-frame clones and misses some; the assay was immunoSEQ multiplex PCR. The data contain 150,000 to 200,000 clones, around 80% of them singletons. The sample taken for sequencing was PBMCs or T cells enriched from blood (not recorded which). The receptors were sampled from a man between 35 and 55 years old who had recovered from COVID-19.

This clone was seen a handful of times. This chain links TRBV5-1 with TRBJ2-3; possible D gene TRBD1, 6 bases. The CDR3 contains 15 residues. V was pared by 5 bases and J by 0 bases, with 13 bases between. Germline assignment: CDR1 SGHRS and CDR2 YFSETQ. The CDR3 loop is CASSPQGLSTDTQYF. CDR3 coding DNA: TGCGCCAGCAGTCCTCAGGGGCTGAGCACAGATACGCAGTATTTT.

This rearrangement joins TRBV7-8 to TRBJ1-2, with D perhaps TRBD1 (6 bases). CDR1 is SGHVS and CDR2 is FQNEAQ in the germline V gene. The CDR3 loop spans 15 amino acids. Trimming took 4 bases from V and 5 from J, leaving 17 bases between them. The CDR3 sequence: CASSSRTATGYGYTF. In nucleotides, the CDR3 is TGTGCCAGCAGCTCCCGGACAGCGACTGGATATGGCTACACCTTC.

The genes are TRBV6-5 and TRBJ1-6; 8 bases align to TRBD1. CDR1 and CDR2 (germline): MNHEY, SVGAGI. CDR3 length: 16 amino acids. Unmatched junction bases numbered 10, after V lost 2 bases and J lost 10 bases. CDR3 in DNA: TGTGCCAGCAGTTACACACAGATGACAGGGGTCTCACCCCTCCACTTT. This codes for CASSYTQMTGVSPLHF.

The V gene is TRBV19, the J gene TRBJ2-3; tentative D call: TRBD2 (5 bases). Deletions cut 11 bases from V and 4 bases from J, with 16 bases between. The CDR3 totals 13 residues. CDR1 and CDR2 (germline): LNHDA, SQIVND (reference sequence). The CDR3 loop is CASRAFRSDTQYF. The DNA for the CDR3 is TGTGCCTCGAGGGCCTTTAGATCAGATACGCAGTATTTT.

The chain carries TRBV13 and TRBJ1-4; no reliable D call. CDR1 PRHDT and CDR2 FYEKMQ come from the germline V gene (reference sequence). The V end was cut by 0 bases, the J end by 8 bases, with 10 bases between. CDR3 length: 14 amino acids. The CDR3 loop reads CASSLGRVGEKLFF. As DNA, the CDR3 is TGTGCCAGCAGCTTAGGGAGGGTAGGCGAAAAACTGTTTTTT.

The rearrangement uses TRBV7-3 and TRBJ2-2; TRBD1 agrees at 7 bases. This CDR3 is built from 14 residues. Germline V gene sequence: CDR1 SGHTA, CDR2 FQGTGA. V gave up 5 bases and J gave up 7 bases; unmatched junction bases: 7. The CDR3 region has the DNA TGTGCCAGCAGCCGATCCGGACAGGACGGGGAGCTGTTTTTT. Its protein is CASSRSGQDGELFF.

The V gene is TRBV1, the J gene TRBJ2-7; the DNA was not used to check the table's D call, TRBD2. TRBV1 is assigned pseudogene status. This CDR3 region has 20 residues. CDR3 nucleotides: TGCACCAGCAGCCATATCCGTTTGGCGGGAGGGACTAGCGGGGGGGCAAAGCAGTACTTC. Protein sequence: CTSSHIRLAGGTSGGAKQYF.

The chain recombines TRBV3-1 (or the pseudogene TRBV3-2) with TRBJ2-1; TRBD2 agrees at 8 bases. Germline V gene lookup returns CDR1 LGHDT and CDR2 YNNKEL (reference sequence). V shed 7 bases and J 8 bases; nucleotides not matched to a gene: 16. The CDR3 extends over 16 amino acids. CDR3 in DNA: TGTGCCAGCACCCCGGCAGCTCCCGGGGGGGCCTATGAGCAGTTCTTC. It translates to CASTPAAPGGAYEQFF.

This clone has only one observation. This CDR3 is CASSRGQAPTSYEQYF. Written as DNA, the CDR3 is TGTGCCAGCAGCAGGGGACAGGCCCCGACATCCTACGAGCAGTACTTC. V gene TRBV7-9 combines with J gene TRBJ2-7, with TRBD1 identical over 8 bases. Per germline, CDR1 SEHNR and CDR2 FQNEAQ (reference sequence). V gave up 5 bases and J gave up 1 base; unmatched junction bases: 10. This CDR3 spans 16 amino acids.

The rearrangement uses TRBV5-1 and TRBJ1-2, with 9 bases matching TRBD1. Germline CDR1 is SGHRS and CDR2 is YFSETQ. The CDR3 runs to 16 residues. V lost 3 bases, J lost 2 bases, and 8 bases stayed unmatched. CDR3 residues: CASSSSQGAPNYGYTF. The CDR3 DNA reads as TGCGCCAGCAGCTCCTCACAGGGGGCTCCAAACTATGGCTACACCTTC. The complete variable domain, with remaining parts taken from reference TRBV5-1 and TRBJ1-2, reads KAGVTQTPRYLIKTRGQQVTLSCSPISGHRSVSWYQQTPGQGLQFLFEYFSETQRNKGNFPGRFSGRQFSNSRSEMNVSTLELGDSALYLCASSSSQGAPNYGYTFGSGTRLTVV.

The CDR3 here is CASSAGQANTEAFF. CDR3 nucleotides: TGTGCCAGCAGCGCGGGACAGGCCAACACTGAAGCTTTCTTT. The chain couples TRBV6-5 to TRBJ1-1; TRBD1 aligns across 8 bases. The V segment lost 6 bases and the J segment 2 bases; nucleotides outside the gene matches: 5. CDR1 is MNHEY, CDR2 SVGAGI, per germline. This CDR3 contains 14 residues.

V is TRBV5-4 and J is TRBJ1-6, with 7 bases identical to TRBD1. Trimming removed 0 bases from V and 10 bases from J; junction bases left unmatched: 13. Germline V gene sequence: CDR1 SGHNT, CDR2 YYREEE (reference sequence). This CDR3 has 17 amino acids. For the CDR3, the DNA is TGTGCCAGCAGCTTGGCAGGAAACAGGGGTTTGATCTCACCCCTCCACTTT. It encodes CASSLAGNRGLISPLHF.

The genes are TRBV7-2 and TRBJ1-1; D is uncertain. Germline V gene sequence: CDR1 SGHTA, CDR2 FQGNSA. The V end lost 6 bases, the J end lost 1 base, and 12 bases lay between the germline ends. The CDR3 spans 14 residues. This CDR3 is CASSNGIANTEAFF. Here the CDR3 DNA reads TGTGCCAGCAGTAACGGGATAGCGAACACTGAAGCTTTCTTT.

The CDR3 DNA reads TGTGCCAGCAGTTTGACCGGGACAGGGTCTACACCCCTCCACTTT. It translates to CASSLTGTGSTPLHF. This chain links TRBV27 with TRBJ1-6; 9 positions match TRBD1. The CDR3 totals 15 residues. V shed 3 bases and J 11 bases; nucleotides not matched to a gene: 8. CDR1 is MNHEY, CDR2 SMNVEV, per germline (reference sequence).

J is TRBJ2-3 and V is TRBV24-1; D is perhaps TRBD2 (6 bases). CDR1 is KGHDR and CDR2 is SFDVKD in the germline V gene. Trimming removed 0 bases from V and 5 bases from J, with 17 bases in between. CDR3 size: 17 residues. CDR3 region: CATSDLRGGGEKDTQYF. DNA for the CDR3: TGTGCCACCAGTGATTTGAGGGGTGGCGGGGAGAAAGATACGCAGTATTTT.

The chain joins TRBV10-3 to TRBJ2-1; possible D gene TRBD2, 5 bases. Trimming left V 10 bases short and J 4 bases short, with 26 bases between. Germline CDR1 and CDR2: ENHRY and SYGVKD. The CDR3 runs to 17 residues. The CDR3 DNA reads TGTGCCACCAAAGGTCGAGGAGGTCCCGACATGTACAATGAGCAGTTCTTC. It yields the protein CATKGRGGPDMYNEQFF.

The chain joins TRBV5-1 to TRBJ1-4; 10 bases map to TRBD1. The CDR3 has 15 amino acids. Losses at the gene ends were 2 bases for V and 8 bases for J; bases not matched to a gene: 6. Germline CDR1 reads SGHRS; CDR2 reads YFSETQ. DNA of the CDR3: TGCGCCAGCAGCTTAACCGGGACAGGGGTCGAAAAACTGTTTTTT. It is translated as CASSLTGTGVEKLFF.

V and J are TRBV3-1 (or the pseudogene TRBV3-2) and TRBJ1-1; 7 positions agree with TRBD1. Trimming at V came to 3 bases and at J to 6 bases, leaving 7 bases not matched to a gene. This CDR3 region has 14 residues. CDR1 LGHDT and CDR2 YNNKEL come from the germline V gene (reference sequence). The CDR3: CASSQAGTAAEAFF. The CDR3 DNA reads TGTGCCAGCAGCCAGGCGGGGACAGCCGCTGAAGCTTTCTTT.

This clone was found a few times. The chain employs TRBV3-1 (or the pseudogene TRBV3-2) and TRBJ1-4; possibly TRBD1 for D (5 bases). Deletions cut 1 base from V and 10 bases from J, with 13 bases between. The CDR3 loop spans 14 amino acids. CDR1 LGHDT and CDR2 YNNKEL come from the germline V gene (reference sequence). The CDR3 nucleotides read TGTGCCAGCAGCCAAGCTTCAGGGTGGTCAAAACTGTTTTTT. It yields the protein CASSQASGWSKLFF.

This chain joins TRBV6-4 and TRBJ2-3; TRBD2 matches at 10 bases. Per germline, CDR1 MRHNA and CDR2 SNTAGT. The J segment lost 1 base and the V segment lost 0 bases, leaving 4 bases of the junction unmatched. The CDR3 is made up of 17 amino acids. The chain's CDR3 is CASSDSKRGGRTDTQYF. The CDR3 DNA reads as TGTGCCAGCAGTGACTCGAAGCGGGGGGGCCGCACAGATACGCAGTATTTT.

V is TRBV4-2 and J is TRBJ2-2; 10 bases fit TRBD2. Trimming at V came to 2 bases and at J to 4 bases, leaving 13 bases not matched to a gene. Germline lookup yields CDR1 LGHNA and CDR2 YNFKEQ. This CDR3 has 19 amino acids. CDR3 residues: CASSQNAPSGGYGTGELFF. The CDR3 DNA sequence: TGTGCCAGCAGCCAAAATGCTCCTAGCGGGGGCTACGGCACCGGGGAGCTGTTTTTT.

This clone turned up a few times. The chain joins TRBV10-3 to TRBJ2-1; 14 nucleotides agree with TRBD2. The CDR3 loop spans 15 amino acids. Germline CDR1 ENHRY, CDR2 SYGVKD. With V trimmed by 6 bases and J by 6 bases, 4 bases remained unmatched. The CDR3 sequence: CAIRSGTSGGNEQFF. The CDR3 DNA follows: TGTGCCATCAGATCAGGGACTAGCGGGGGCAATGAGCAGTTCTTC.

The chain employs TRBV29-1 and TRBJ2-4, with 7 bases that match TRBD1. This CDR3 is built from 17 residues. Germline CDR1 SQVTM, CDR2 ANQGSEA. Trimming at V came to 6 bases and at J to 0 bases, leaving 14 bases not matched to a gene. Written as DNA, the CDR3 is TGCAGCGTCGCAACCTTGACAGGGTCTCTAGCCAAAAACATTCAGTACTTC. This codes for CSVATLTGSLAKNIQYF.

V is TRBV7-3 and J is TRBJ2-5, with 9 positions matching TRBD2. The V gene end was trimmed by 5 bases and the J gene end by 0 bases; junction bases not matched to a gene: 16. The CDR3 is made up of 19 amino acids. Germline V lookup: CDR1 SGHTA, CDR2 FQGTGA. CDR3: CASSPKSSSVAGDQETQYF. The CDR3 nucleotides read TGTGCCAGCAGCCCTAAATCATCATCAGTAGCGGGGGACCAAGAGACCCAGTACTTC.

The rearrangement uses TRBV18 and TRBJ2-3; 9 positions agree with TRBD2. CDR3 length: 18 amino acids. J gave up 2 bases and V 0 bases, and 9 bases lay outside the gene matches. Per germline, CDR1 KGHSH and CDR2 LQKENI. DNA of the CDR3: TGTGCCAGCTCACCACCGGCAAGCGGGGGGCGAAACACAGATACGCAGTATTTT. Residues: CASSPPASGGRNTDTQYF.